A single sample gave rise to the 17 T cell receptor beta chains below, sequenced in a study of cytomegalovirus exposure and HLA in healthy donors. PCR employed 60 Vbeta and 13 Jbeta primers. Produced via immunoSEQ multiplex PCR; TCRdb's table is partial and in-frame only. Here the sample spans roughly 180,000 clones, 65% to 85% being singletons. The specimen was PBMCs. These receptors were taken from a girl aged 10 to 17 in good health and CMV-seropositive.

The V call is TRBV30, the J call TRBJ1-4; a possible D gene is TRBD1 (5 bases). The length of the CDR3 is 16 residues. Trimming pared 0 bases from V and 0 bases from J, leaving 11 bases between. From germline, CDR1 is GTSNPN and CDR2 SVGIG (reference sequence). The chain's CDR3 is CAWSVGRDATNEKLFF. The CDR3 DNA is TGTGCCTGGAGTGTAGGCAGGGATGCAACTAATGAAAAACTGTTTTTT.

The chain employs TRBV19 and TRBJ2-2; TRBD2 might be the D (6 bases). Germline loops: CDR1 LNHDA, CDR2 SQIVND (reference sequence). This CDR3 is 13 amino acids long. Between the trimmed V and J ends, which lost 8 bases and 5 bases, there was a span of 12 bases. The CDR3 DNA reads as TGTGCCAGTGCCGCGGGGTATACCGGGGAGCTGTTTTTT. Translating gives CASAAGYTGELFF.

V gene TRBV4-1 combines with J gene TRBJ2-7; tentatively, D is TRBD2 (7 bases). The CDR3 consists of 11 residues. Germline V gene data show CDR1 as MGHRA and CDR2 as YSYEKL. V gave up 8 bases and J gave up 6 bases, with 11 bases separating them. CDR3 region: CASAGGLEQYF. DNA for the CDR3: TGCGCCAGCGCCGGGGGGCTCGAGCAGTACTTC.

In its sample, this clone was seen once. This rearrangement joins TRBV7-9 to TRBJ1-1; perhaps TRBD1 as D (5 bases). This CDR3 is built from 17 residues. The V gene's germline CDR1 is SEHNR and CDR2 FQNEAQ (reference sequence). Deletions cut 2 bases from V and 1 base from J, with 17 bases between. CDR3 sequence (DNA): TGTGCCAGCAGCTTAAGGGGAAGGGGCCAAAAGAACACTGAAGCTTTCTTT. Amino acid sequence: CASSLRGRGQKNTEAFF.

The CDR3 sequence is CSVVRWNEQFF. As DNA, the CDR3 is TGCAGCGTTGTCCGGTGGAATGAGCAGTTCTTC. The gene calls are TRBV29-1 and TRBJ2-1; D unclear. Trimming took off 4 bases at V and 7 bases at J, with 8 bases between the two ends. The CDR3 is 11 residues long. The germline V gene encodes CDR1 SQVTM and CDR2 ANQGSEA.

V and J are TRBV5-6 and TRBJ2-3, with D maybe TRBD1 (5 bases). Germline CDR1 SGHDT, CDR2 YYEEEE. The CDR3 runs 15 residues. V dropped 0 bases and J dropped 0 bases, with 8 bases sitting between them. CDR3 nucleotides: TGTGCCAGCAGCTTGGGGGGCCGGAGCACAGATACGCAGTATTTT. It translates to CASSLGGRSTDTQYF.

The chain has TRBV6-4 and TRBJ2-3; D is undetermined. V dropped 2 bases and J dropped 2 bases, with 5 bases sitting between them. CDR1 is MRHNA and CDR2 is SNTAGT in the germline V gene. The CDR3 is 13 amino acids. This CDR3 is CASSDGPTDTQYF. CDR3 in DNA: TGTGCCAGCAGTGACGGGCCCACAGATACGCAGTATTTT.

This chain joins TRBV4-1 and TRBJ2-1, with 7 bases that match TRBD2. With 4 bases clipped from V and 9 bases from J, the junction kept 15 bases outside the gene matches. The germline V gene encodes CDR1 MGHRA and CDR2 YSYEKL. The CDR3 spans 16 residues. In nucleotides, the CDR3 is TGCGCCAGCAGCCTGCCCGTGACTAGCTATTTAACTGAGCAGTTCTTC. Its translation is CASSLPVTSYLTEQFF.

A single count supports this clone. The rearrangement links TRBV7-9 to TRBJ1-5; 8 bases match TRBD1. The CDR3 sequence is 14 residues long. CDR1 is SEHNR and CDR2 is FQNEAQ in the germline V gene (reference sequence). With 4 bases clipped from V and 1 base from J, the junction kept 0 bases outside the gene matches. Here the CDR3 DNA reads TGTGCCAGCAGCTGGGACAGGAGCAATCAGCCCCAGCATTTT. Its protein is CASSWDRSNQPQHF.

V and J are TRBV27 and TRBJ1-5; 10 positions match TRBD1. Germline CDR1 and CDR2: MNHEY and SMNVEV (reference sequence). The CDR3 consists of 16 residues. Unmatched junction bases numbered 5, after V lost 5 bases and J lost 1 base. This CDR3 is CASSPQDRGSNQPQHF. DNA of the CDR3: TGTGCCAGCAGTCCTCAGGACAGGGGGAGCAATCAGCCCCAGCATTTT.

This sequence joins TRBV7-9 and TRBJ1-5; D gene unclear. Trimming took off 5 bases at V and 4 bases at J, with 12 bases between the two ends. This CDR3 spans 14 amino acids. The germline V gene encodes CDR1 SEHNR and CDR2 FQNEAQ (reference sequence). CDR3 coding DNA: TGTGCCAGCAGCCCTGGGCCATTTAATCAGCCCCAGCATTTT. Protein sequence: CASSPGPFNQPQHF.

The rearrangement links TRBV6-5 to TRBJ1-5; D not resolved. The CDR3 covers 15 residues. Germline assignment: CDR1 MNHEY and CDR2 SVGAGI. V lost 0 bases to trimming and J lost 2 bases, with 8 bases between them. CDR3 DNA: TGTGCCAGCAGTTACTCGGGAGAGGGCAATCAGCCCCAGCATTTT. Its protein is CASSYSGEGNQPQHF.

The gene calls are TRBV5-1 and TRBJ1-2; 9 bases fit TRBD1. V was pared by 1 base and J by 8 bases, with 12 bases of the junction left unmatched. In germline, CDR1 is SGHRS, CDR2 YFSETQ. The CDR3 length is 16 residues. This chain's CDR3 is CASSLSVGQGVKGYTF. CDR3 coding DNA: TGCGCCAGCAGCTTGAGTGTGGGACAGGGAGTAAAAGGCTACACCTTC.

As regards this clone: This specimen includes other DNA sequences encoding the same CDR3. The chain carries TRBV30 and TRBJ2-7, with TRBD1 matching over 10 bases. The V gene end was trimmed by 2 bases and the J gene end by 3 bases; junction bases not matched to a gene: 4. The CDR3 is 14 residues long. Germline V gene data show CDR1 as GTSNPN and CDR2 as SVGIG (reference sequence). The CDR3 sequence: CAWSTGTGDYEQYF. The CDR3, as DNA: TGTGCCTGGAGTACCGGGACAGGGGACTACGAGCAGTACTTC.

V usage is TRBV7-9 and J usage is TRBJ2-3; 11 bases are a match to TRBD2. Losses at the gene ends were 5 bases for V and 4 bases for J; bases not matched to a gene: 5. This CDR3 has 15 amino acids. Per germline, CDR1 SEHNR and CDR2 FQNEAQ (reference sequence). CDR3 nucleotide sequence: TGTGCCAGCAGCGGGACTAGCGGAAGAGCAGATACGCAGTATTTT. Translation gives CASSGTSGRADTQYF.

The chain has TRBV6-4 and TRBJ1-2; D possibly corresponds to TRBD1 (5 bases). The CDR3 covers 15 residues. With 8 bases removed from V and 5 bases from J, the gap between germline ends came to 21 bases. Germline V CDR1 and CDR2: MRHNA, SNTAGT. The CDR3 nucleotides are TGTGCCAGCGGACCACAGGAGAGTCGGGTATATGGCTACACCTTC. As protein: CASGPQESRVYGYTF.

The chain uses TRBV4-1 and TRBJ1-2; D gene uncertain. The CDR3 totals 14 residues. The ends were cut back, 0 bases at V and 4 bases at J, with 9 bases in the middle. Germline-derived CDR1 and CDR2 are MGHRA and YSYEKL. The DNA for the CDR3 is TGCGCCAGCAGCCAAGATCACCCGGGCTATGGCTACACCTTC. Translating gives CASSQDHPGYGYTF.